A selection of T cell receptor beta chains follows, all from one sample in a study of Graves' ophthalmopathy and Graves' hyperthyroidism. From the multiplex PCR reads, TCRdb called clonotypes with MiXCR, one entry per CDR3 protein. This sample has about 660,000 distinct CDR3 sequences, with more than 40% found just once. Sequencing was done on a sample of peripheral blood. The receptors were gathered from an adult man with Graves' ophthalmopathy. Both conserved end residues are part of each CDR3. The D gene is left open where the match is weak. Expanded clones get a size class; other rows say once, few or many, or leave the size out.

v_gene	j_gene	d_gene	abundance	CDR3nt	CDR3aa
TRBV20-1	TRBJ1-2	NA	many	TGCAGTGCGACTAACTTTACAGGGAACTATGGCTACACCTTC	CSATNFTGNYGYTF
TRBV29-1	TRBJ2-7	TRBD2	many	TGCAGCGTCACGGGCGGGAGGGCCTTATACGAGCAGTACTTC	CSVTGGRALYEQYF
TRBV7-9	TRBJ1-1	NA	NA	TGTGCCAGCAGCCCAGGAGCATTTAACACTGAAGCTTTCTTT	CASSPGAFNTEAFF
TRBV20-1	TRBJ2-2	NA	few	TGCAGTGCTAGATTCCCGTCGGAGCGGCCATACGGGGAGCTGTTTTTT	CSARFPSERPYGELFF
TRBV7-6	TRBJ2-7	NA	NA	TGTGCCAGCAGCCCCTCTCCGGGAGACTTCTACGAGCAGTACTTC	CASSPSPGDFYEQYF
TRBV20-1	TRBJ1-1	NA	many	TGCAGTGCTAGCATGGTGGGGGCCGGGACTGAAGCTTTCTTT	CSASMVGAGTEAFF
TRBV10-3	TRBJ2-2	NA	many	TGTGCCACCCCGATTAGGGGAGCGAACACCGGGGAGCTGTTTTTT	CATPIRGANTGELFF
TRBV20-1	TRBJ2-7	TRBD2	NA	TGCAGTGCTAGATTCCCGGCGGGAGGGAGAGAGCAGTACTTC	CSARFPAGGREQYF
TRBV19	TRBJ2-7	NA	many	TGTGCCAGTAGTAGCCTCGGGGGAGCAAACTACGAGCAGTACTTC	CASSSLGGANYEQYF
TRBV7-9	TRBJ2-7	TRBD1	NA	TGTGCCAGCAGCCTCGGACAGGACGCGGTCTACGAGCAGTACTTC	CASSLGQDAVYEQYF
TRBV14	TRBJ2-5	NA	few	TGTGCCAGCAGCCAAGATTGGTACGAGACCCAGTACTTC	CASSQDWYETQYF
TRBV7-2	TRBJ2-5	NA	many	TGTGCCAGCAGCCTCGATATGGGCCCAGAGACCCAGTACTTC	CASSLDMGPETQYF
TRBV9	TRBJ1-4	NA	NA	TGTGCCAGCAGTGCACGCGACTACACCGGTGCAACTAATAAAAAACTGTTTTTT	CASSARDYTGATNKKLFF
TRBV29-1	TRBJ1-2	NA	NA	TGCAGCGTTGAAGGGTGGGGCTATGGCTACACCTTC	CSVEGWGYGYTF
TRBV10-2	TRBJ1-6	TRBD1	once	TGCGCCAGCAGCTTGGAACCGGGACAGAATTCACCCCTCCACTTT	CASSLEPGQNSPLHF
TRBV2	TRBJ2-2	NA	NA	TGTGCCAGCAGTAGGACAGCCGCGAACACCGGGGAGCTGTCTTGG	CASSRTAANTGELSW
TRBV7-2	TRBJ1-2	NA	NA	TGTGCCTGGAGCCCAGGGCCCCGGGGCTACACCTTC	CAWSPGPRGYTF
TRBV9	TRBJ1-6	NA	many	TGTGCCAGCTTTCGACAGCGTGATTCACCCCTCCACTTT	CASFRQRDSPLHF
TRBV3-1	TRBJ2-5	NA	many	TGTGCCAGCAGCCCGGGCCCCCCAGAGACCCAGTACTTC	CASSPGPPETQYF
TRBV19	TRBJ2-7	TRBD1	NA	TGTGCCAGTAGACCACAGGGTGGACAGGGGTCCTACGAGCAGTACTTC	CASRPQGGQGSYEQYF
TRBV19	TRBJ1-1	NA	NA	TGTGCCAGTAGTATCCCCTCGGGCGTTGTTGGGGCCACTGAAGCTTTCTTT	CASSIPSGVVGATEAFF
TRBV15	TRBJ2-5	NA	once	TGTGCCGCCAGCATGGACAAGCAAGAGACCCAGTACTTC	CAASMDKQETQYF
TRBV12-3/TRBV12-4	TRBJ2-7	TRBD1	many	TGTGCCAGCAACTATCTAGGACAGGGATACGAGCAGTACTTC	CASNYLGQGYEQYF
TRBV20-1	TRBJ2-7	NA	NA	TGCAGTGCCAGCAGACACCCCACGGGGACACTCTACTTC	CSASRHPTGTLYF
TRBV9	TRBJ2-7	NA	many	TGTGCCAGCAGCGTAGCTGGGGTTCCAGTCGACGAGCAGTACTTC	CASSVAGVPVDEQYF
TRBV15	TRBJ2-7	NA	NA	TGTGCCACCAGCAGAGTAACAGGGTCCGGCGAGCAGTACTTC	CATSRVTGSGEQYF
TRBV12-3/TRBV12-4	TRBJ1-2	NA	many	TGTGCCAGCAGCTTTTCAGGGGCCGGTGGCTACACCTTC	CASSFSGAGGYTF